The next 15 T cell receptor beta chains were all read from a single sample in a study of PD-1 blockade in classical Hodgkin lymphoma. Time point noted: cycle 4 day 1 (C4D1), after 6 weeks of nivolumab. With no exception, relapse followed autologous stem cell transplantation in all patients, and brentuximab vedotin exposure varied. The repertoire was sequenced with immunoSEQ multiplex PCR; TCRdb's copy has only in-frame clones and lacks some. The profile covers some 86,000 clones, with approximately 90% appearing a single time and 2.5% to 3.5% taken by the ten largest. Sequencing used peripheral blood mononuclear cells (PBMCs), obtained before the fourth cycle of nivolumab. These receptors were taken from a human donor with classical Hodgkin lymphoma.

The chain has TRBV7-2 and TRBJ2-3; the D gene is possibly TRBD1 (5 bases). Trimming cost V 5 bases and J 0 bases, with 15 bases left between them. Germline V gene data show CDR1 as SGHTA and CDR2 as FQGNSA. CDR3 length: 16 amino acids. The CDR3 nucleotides are TGTGCCAGCAGCGCAGGGCAGGTCCGGAGCACAGATACGCAGTATTTT. Translated: CASSAGQVRSTDTQYF.

The chain employs TRBV29-1 and TRBJ1-4; no reliable D call. The CDR3 covers 12 residues. Trimming shortened V by 3 bases and J by 3 bases, and 5 bases separated the two germline ends. The germline V gene has CDR1 SQVTM and CDR2 ANQGSEA. The CDR3 loop reads CSVDSSNEKLFF. CDR3 bases: TGCAGCGTTGACAGCTCTAATGAAAAACTGTTTTTT. The entire variable domain, with the rest obtained from reference TRBV29-1 and TRBJ1-4, is as follows: SAVISQKPSRDICQRGTSLTIQCQVDSQVTMMFWYRQQPGQSLTLIATANQGSEATYESGFVIDKFPISRPNLTFSTLTVSNMSPEDSSIYLCSVDSSNEKLFFGSGTQLSVL.

The chain recombines TRBV7-8 with TRBJ2-2; 8 bases agree with TRBD1. J was trimmed by 2 bases and V by 4 bases; bases with no gene match: 0. Germline values: CDR1 SGHVS, CDR2 FQNEAQ. This CDR3 has 14 residues. The CDR3 reads CASSSGGNTGELFF. The CDR3 DNA reads TGTGCCAGCAGCTCAGGGGGCAACACCGGGGAGCTGTTTTTT.

The chain combines TRBV7-9 with TRBJ2-2; D is uncertain. CDR1 is SEHNR, CDR2 FQNEAQ, per germline (reference sequence). The CDR3 is 14 amino acids. V was trimmed by 5 bases and J by 6 bases, leaving 13 bases between them. Here the CDR3 reads CASSLNMGAGELFF. Here the CDR3 DNA reads TGTGCCAGCAGCCTAAACATGGGCGCCGGGGAGCTGTTTTTT.

This clone has only one observation. V gene TRBV19 combines with J gene TRBJ1-2, with D hard to call. The V and J ends lost 4 bases and 4 bases respectively, with 10 bases between them. Germline lookup yields CDR1 LNHDA and CDR2 SQIVND (reference sequence). The CDR3 spans 13 residues. CDR3 region: CASSSEGLYGYTF. The CDR3 DNA reads as TGTGCCAGTAGTAGCGAAGGGCTCTATGGCTACACCTTC. The complete variable domain, with remaining parts taken from reference TRBV19 and TRBJ1-2, reads DGGITQSPKYLFRKEGQNVTLSCEQNLNHDAMYWYRQDPGQGLRLIYYSQIVNDFQKGDIAEGYSVSREKKESFPLTVTSAQKNPTAFYLCASSSEGLYGYTFGSGTRLTVV.

The chain couples TRBV7-2 to TRBJ2-7; TRBD1 might be the D (8 bases). CDR1 and CDR2 (germline): SGHTA, FQGNSA. V dropped 3 bases and J dropped 3 bases, with 12 bases sitting between them. The CDR3 covers 14 residues. The CDR3 nucleotides read TGTGCCAGCAGCTTCACAGGGGGGGACTACGAGCAGTACTTC. As protein: CASSFTGGDYEQYF. The variable domain in full, with the rest retrieved from reference TRBV7-2 and TRBJ2-7, is GAGVSQSPSNKVTEKGKDVELRCDPISGHTALYWYRQSLGQGLEFLIYFQGNSAPDKSGLPSDRFSAERTGGSVSTLTIQRTQQEDSAVYLCASSFTGGDYEQYFGPGTRLTVT.

The gene calls are TRBV7-9 and TRBJ2-7; 11 bases are shared with TRBD2. From germline, CDR1 is SEHNR and CDR2 FQNEAQ (reference sequence). Trimming removed 5 bases from V and 3 bases from J; junction bases left unmatched: 6. The CDR3 has 15 amino acids. CDR3 bases: TGTGCCAGCAGCCGTCCTAGCGGGGGGTTCTACGAGCAGTACTTC. Residues: CASSRPSGGFYEQYF.

This clone is a singleton in its sample. Here the CDR3 DNA reads TGTGCCAGCAGCCCCGGGCTCTCCTGGGGGCAGCCCCAGCATTTT. Its translation: CASSPGLSWGQPQHF. The rearrangement uses TRBV7-2 and TRBJ1-5; possibly TRBD1 for D (5 bases). The germline CDR1 and CDR2 sequences are SGHTA and FQGNSA. The CDR3 contains 15 residues. The V end lost 5 bases, the J end lost 7 bases, and 18 bases lay between the germline ends.

The genes are TRBV27 and TRBJ2-7; maybe TRBD2 (6 bases). The germline V and J ends were trimmed by 4 bases and 5 bases, with 12 bases remaining between them. CDR3 size: 13 residues. The germline gives CDR1 MNHEY, CDR2 SMNVEV (reference sequence). The CDR3 here is CASSSEGGHEQYF. For the CDR3, the DNA is TGTGCCAGCAGTTCGGAGGGAGGCCACGAGCAGTACTTC.

J is TRBJ2-1 and V is TRBV7-2; TRBD2 agrees at 9 bases. This CDR3 spans 15 amino acids. Trimming at V came to 4 bases and at J to 2 bases, leaving 3 bases not matched to a gene. Germline V CDR1 and CDR2: SGHTA, FQGNSA. For the CDR3, the DNA is TGTGCCAGCAGCTCGACTAGCGGCCCCTACAATGAGCAGTTCTTC. It is translated as CASSSTSGPYNEQFF.

V gene TRBV2 combines with J gene TRBJ2-2; 11 bases line up with TRBD1. The CDR3 is 15 amino acids. Germline V lookup: CDR1 SNHLY, CDR2 FYNNEI. V shed 5 bases, J shed 4 bases, and the junction held 3 bases outside the gene matches. The CDR3 loop reads CASSTGTGGTGELFF. The CDR3 DNA sequence: TGTGCCAGCAGTACCGGGACAGGGGGCACCGGGGAGCTGTTTTTT.

This chain uses TRBV30 with TRBJ2-6, with D perhaps matching TRBD1 (5 bases). Trimming removed 4 bases at V and 1 base at J, with 14 bases between. CDR3 length equals 16 residues. From germline, CDR1 is GTSNPN and CDR2 SVGIG (reference sequence). The CDR3 coding sequence is TGTGCCTGGATGAAGGGGTTTGCGTCTGGGGCCAACGTCCTGACTTTC. It codes for CAWMKGFASGANVLTF. The full variable domain, completed using reference TRBV30 and TRBJ2-6, is SQTIHQWPATLVQPVGSPLSLECTVEGTSNPNLYWYRQAAGRGLQLLFYSVGIGQISSEVPQNLSASRPQDRQFILSSKKLLLSDSGFYLCAWMKGFASGANVLTFGAGSRLTVL.

V and J are TRBV2 and TRBJ1-6; tentative D call: TRBD1 (5 bases). Germline CDR1 is SNHLY and CDR2 is FYNNEI. This CDR3 is 16 amino acids long. Trimming left V 5 bases short and J 3 bases short, with 14 bases between. The CDR3 is CASSSTDPRYNSPLHF. The CDR3 region has the DNA TGTGCCAGCAGTTCGACAGACCCCCGCTATAATTCACCCCTCCACTTT. Using reference TRBV2 and TRBJ1-6 for the parts outside the CDR3, the full variable domain is EPEVTQTPSHQVTQMGQEVILRCVPISNHLYFYWYRQILGQKVEFLVSFYNNEISEKSEIFDDQFSVERPDGSNFTLKIRSTKLEDSAMYFCASSSTDPRYNSPLHFGNGTRLTVT.

In DNA form, the CDR3 reads TGTGCCAGCAGCCCACAGGGGACACCTGAAGCTTTCTTT. It codes for CASSPQGTPEAFF. V usage is TRBV7-2 and J usage is TRBJ1-1, with 7 bases matching TRBD1. J gave up 6 bases and V 5 bases, and 6 bases lay outside the gene matches. Germline values: CDR1 SGHTA, CDR2 FQGNSA. The length of the CDR3 is 13 residues. The full variable domain, its missing parts supplied by reference TRBV7-2 and TRBJ1-1, is GAGVSQSPSNKVTEKGKDVELRCDPISGHTALYWYRQSLGQGLEFLIYFQGNSAPDKSGLPSDRFSAERTGGSVSTLTIQRTQQEDSAVYLCASSPQGTPEAFFGQGTRLTVV.

This clone was detected only a few times. CDR3 loop: CASSLMGAANEQYF. The CDR3 region has the DNA TGTGCCAGCAGTTTAATGGGGGCAGCGAACGAGCAGTACTTC. The chain combines TRBV27 with TRBJ2-7; a weak D match, TRBD1 (6 bases). The CDR3 runs 14 residues. V lost 2 bases and J 5 bases, leaving 13 bases between the germline ends. Germline V gives CDR1 MNHEY, CDR2 SMNVEV (reference sequence).